The 30 T cell receptor beta chains below come from one sample, sequenced in a study of OX40 agonist ivuxolimab in advanced cancers. Clones were read by immunoSEQ multiplex PCR, and TCRdb kept only the in-frame ones, dropping some. The table records 90,000 to 100,000 clones, roughly nine tenths of them present only once. The sample in question was CD4+ or CD8+ T cells sorted from blood, obtained in a trial of the OX40 agonist ivuxolimab. The receptors were sampled from an adult with an advanced solid tumor such as melanoma, head and neck, liver or kidney cancer.

The chain has TRBV19 and TRBJ1-1; D not certain. CDR1 is LNHDA and CDR2 is SQIVND in the germline V gene (reference sequence). Trimming stripped 3 bases from V and 1 base from J, with 12 bases between. The CDR3 loop spans 15 amino acids. The CDR3 reads CASSISGVGNTEAFF. CDR3 nucleotides: TGTGCCAGTAGTATCAGTGGGGTTGGGAACACTGAAGCTTTCTTT.

The chain combines TRBV4-3 with TRBJ2-7; D is uncertain. This CDR3 spans 18 amino acids. Trimming removed 0 bases at V and 0 bases at J, with 18 bases between. Germline values: CDR1 LGHNA, CDR2 YSLEER. CDR3 in amino acids: CASSQDMVRPLLSYEQYF. The CDR3 DNA follows: TGCGCCAGCAGCCAAGATATGGTGCGGCCGTTGCTCTCCTACGAGCAGTACTTC.

The chain recombines TRBV7-6 with TRBJ1-1, with D unresolved. The V and J ends lost 1 base and 0 bases respectively, with 12 bases between them. The CDR3 is 16 residues long. CDR1 and CDR2 (germline): SGHVS, FNYEAQ. The DNA of the CDR3 is TGTGCCAGCAGCTTAGACGCAGCCACGATGAACACTGAAGCTTTCTTT. Translating it yields CASSLDAATMNTEAFF.

This clone was seen just once. This chain uses TRBV2 with TRBJ2-1; 10 positions match TRBD2. The CDR3 contains 15 residues. Trimming removed 9 bases from V and 4 bases from J; junction bases left unmatched: 9. CDR1 and CDR2 (germline): SNHLY, FYNNEI. In nucleotides, the CDR3 is TGTGCCAGTCTGGCCGGGACTAGCGATTACAATGAGCAGTTCTTC. As protein: CASLAGTSDYNEQFF.

V gene TRBV7-3 combines with J gene TRBJ2-7; tentatively, D is TRBD1 or TRBD2 (5 bases each). This CDR3 is built from 14 residues. The germline gives CDR1 SGHTA, CDR2 FQGTGA. Between the trimmed V and J ends, which lost 2 bases and 0 bases, there was a span of 8 bases. The CDR3 DNA follows: TGTGCCAGCAGCTTAGATGGGGGCTCCTACGAGCAGTACTTC. Protein product: CASSLDGGSYEQYF. The whole variable domain, filled in from reference TRBV7-3 and TRBJ2-7, reads GAGVSQTPSNKVTEKGKYVELRCDPISGHTALYWYRQSLGQGPEFLIYFQGTGAADDSGLPNDRFFAVRPEGSVSTLKIQRTERGDSAVYLCASSLDGGSYEQYFGPGTRLTVT.

This sequence joins TRBV7-6 and TRBJ2-7; perhaps TRBD2 as D (5 bases). The CDR3 loop spans 15 amino acids. The germline V gene has CDR1 SGHVS and CDR2 FNYEAQ. V gave up 2 bases and J gave up 3 bases, with 14 bases separating them. The CDR3 nucleotides are TGTGCCAGCAGCTTATACAGCGGAAAAATCTACGAGCAGTACTTC. This gives the protein CASSLYSGKIYEQYF.

V and J are TRBV6-5 and TRBJ2-2, with D tentatively TRBD1 or TRBD2 (6 bases each). V lost 6 bases and J lost 5, with 16 bases in between. CDR1 is MNHEY and CDR2 is SVGAGI in the germline V gene. The CDR3 runs 15 residues. The CDR3 nucleotides read TGTGCCAGCAGGACTGGAGGGGGTGGGACCGGGGAGCTGTTTTTT. Residues: CASRTGGGGTGELFF.

The chain links TRBV7-9 to TRBJ2-5; 10 bases line up with TRBD1. This CDR3 comprises 17 residues. The trim removed 3 bases at V and 4 bases at J, leaving 11 bases unmatched. Looked up from germline, CDR1 is SEHNR and CDR2 is FQNEAQ (reference sequence). DNA of the CDR3: TGTGCCAGCAGCTTTAAATCTCCGGGACAGGGGAGAGAGACCCAGTACTTC. It yields the protein CASSFKSPGQGRETQYF.

Turning to this clone: Mismatch with germline at one junction end may stem from a read error. The CDR3 spells CAWSVLNGACVF. DNA for the CDR3: TGTGCCTGGAGTGTCCTGAATGGAGCCTGCGTCTTC. This rearrangement joins TRBV30 to TRBJ2-1; D gene uncertain. Germline CDR1 reads GTSNPN; CDR2 reads SVGIG (reference sequence). This CDR3 contains 12 residues.

The chain uses TRBV28 and TRBJ1-2; possibly TRBD1 for D (5 bases). V was shortened by 2 bases and J by 3 bases, with 7 bases between the two germline ends. The CDR3 is made up of 13 amino acids. Germline lookup yields CDR1 MDHEN and CDR2 SYDVKM. The CDR3: CASSLEQDYGYTF. In DNA, the CDR3 is TGTGCCAGCAGTTTAGAACAGGACTATGGCTACACCTTC.

The chain couples TRBV5-1 to TRBJ2-5; maybe TRBD1 (7 bases). Trimming took 4 bases from V and 8 from J, leaving 21 bases between them. Germline lookup yields CDR1 SGHRS and CDR2 YFSETQ. The CDR3 has 15 residues. CDR3 region: CASSPWTGGGGTQYF. CDR3 sequence (DNA): TGCGCCAGCAGCCCATGGACAGGAGGGGGTGGAACCCAGTACTTC.

This clone has only a few counts. The genes are TRBV2 and TRBJ2-2; D perhaps matches TRBD1 (6 bases). V lost 6 bases and J lost 3, with 8 bases in between. The CDR3 spans 13 residues. CDR1 is SNHLY, CDR2 FYNNEI, per germline. CDR3 protein: CASSQGYTGELFF. CDR3 sequence (DNA): TGTGCCAGCAGCCAGGGGTACACCGGGGAGCTGTTTTTT.

This chain connects TRBV30 to TRBJ2-3, with no clear D. From germline, CDR1 is GTSNPN and CDR2 SVGIG (reference sequence). CDR3 size: 12 residues. V gave up 2 bases and J gave up 6 bases, with 9 bases separating them. The CDR3 DNA follows: TGTGCCTGGAGTTTGTGGGCGGATACGCAGTATTTT. Its translation is CAWSLWADTQYF.

The chain links TRBV5-1 to TRBJ1-3; 8 bases are shared with TRBD1. The CDR3 extends over 16 amino acids. Germline trimming cut 6 bases from V and 0 bases from J; bases unmatched to any gene: 8. Germline-derived CDR1 and CDR2 are SGHRS and YFSETQ. The DNA of the CDR3 is TGCGCCAGCACCCTGGGACAGGCCAGCTCTGGAAACACCATATATTTT. It specifies CASTLGQASSGNTIYF.

This chain uses TRBV7-2 with TRBJ2-1; 10 nucleotides agree with TRBD1. CDR1 and CDR2 (germline): SGHTA, FQGNSA. The ends lost 5 bases at V and 4 bases at J; junction bases unmatched: 5. The CDR3 runs 15 residues. The CDR3 is CASSIGQGDYNEQFF. CDR3 nucleotides: TGTGCCAGCAGCATTGGACAGGGGGATTACAATGAGCAGTTCTTC.

In this sample, this clone turned up once. J is TRBJ2-3 and V is TRBV30; 10 bases map to TRBD2. The germline CDR1 and CDR2 sequences are GTSNPN and SVGIG (reference sequence). V was pared by 4 bases and J by 5 bases, with 9 bases of the junction left unmatched. CDR3 length: 15 residues. CDR3 sequence (DNA): TGTGCCTGGAATCGGCTAGCGGGAGATTTAGATACGCAGTATTTT. Protein: CAWNRLAGDLDTQYF.

The rearrangement joins TRBV7-2 to TRBJ2-7; D gene uncertain. The CDR3 contains 14 residues. Trimming left V 1 base short and J 0 bases short, with 7 bases between. The V gene's germline CDR1 is SGHTA and CDR2 FQGNSA. CDR3 sequence reads: CASSLGSSSYEQYF. The CDR3 bases are TGTGCCAGCAGCTTAGGGTCTAGCTCCTACGAGCAGTACTTC.

The V call is TRBV5-1, the J call TRBJ2-7, with a weak D call TRBD2 (5 bases). CDR3 length: 14 amino acids. V was trimmed by 4 bases and J by 2 bases, leaving 13 bases between them. CDR1 and CDR2 from the germline V gene are SGHRS and YFSETQ. CDR3 sequence: CASSPFDGTYEQYF. The CDR3 DNA is TGCGCCAGCAGCCCGTTTGACGGGACCTACGAGCAGTACTTC.

The chain has TRBV2 and TRBJ2-5, with D tentatively TRBD2 (6 bases). This CDR3 comprises 11 residues. Germline loops: CDR1 SNHLY, CDR2 FYNNEI. Between the trimmed V and J ends, which lost 9 bases and 3 bases, there was a span of 8 bases. The CDR3 is CASRREETQYF. The DNA for the CDR3 is TGTGCCAGTAGGAGGGAAGAGACCCAGTACTTC.

The gene calls are TRBV6-1 and TRBJ2-5; possible D gene TRBD2, 6 bases. The germline CDR1 and CDR2 sequences are MNHNS and SASEGT. This CDR3 contains 12 residues. The V end lost 6 bases, the J end lost 8 bases, and 13 bases lay between the germline ends. The CDR3 reads CASRAGSLTQYF. In nucleotides, the CDR3 is TGTGCCAGCAGGGCGGGGTCTCTCACCCAGTACTTC.

The chain joins TRBV30 to TRBJ2-7; D may be TRBD2 (6 bases). The V end was cut by 0 bases, the J end by 0 bases, with 9 bases between. Germline CDR1 reads GTSNPN; CDR2 reads SVGIG (reference sequence). This CDR3 has 14 residues. The CDR3 reads CAWSVGGTSYEQYF. CDR3 coding DNA: TGTGCCTGGAGTGTCGGCGGGACCTCCTACGAGCAGTACTTC.

This rearrangement joins TRBV9 to TRBJ2-5; 11 bases fit TRBD1. CDR3 size: 16 residues. V lost 2 bases to trimming and J lost 5 bases; unmatched junction nucleotides: 8. CDR1 and CDR2 from the germline V gene are SGDLS and YYNGEE. For the CDR3, the DNA is TGTGCCAGCAGCGTGACTCCGGACAGGGGGCGGGAGACCCAGTACTTC. The encoded protein is CASSVTPDRGRETQYF. The complete variable domain, with remaining parts taken from reference TRBV9 and TRBJ2-5, reads DSGVTQTPKHLITATGQRVTLRCSPRSGDLSVYWYQQSLDQGLQFLIQYYNGEERAKGNILERFSAQQFPDLHSELNLSSLELGDSALYFCASSVTPDRGRETQYFGPGTRLLVL.

This sequence joins TRBV19 and TRBJ1-4, with D possibly being TRBD1 (6 bases). Per the germline V gene, CDR1 is LNHDA and CDR2 is SQIVND (reference sequence). V was shortened by 5 bases and J by 8 bases, with 12 bases between the two germline ends. The CDR3 has 13 residues. CDR3 region: CASSFTGREKLFF. The CDR3 DNA sequence: TGTGCCAGTAGTTTTACAGGGCGGGAAAAACTGTTTTTT.

This clone was picked up one time. This chain links TRBV11-3 with TRBJ1-1, with D hard to call. CDR1 and CDR2 from the germline V gene are SGHNT and YENEEA. CDR3 length: 14 amino acids. Between the trimmed V and J ends, which lost 4 bases and 3 bases, there was a span of 12 bases. CDR3 coding DNA: TGTGCCAGCAGCTCCCGACGGCTGGACACTGAAGCTTTCTTT. This encodes CASSSRRLDTEAFF.

In the case of this clone: One end of the junction is discordant with germline, which a read error may explain. J is TRBJ2-5 and V is TRBV28, with D perhaps given as TRBD1 or TRBD2 (5 bases each). Germline V gene lookup returns CDR1 MDHEN and CDR2 SYDVKM. The CDR3 extends over 14 amino acids. Here the CDR3 reads CASRVQGGGEAQYF. CDR3 DNA: TGTGCCAGCAGAGTCCAGGGTGGGGGAGAGGCCCAGTACTTC.

Details on this clone: Other DNA sequences of this sample code for an identical CDR3. The rearrangement joins TRBV5-1 to TRBJ2-5; possibly TRBD1 for D (6 bases). CDR3 length: 14 amino acids. Germline V gives CDR1 SGHRS, CDR2 YFSETQ. Between the trimmed V and J ends, which lost 0 bases and 7 bases, there was a span of 13 bases. The CDR3 nucleotides read TGCGCCAGCAGCTTGGATAGGACAGAAGGGACCCAGTACTTC. Its translation is CASSLDRTEGTQYF.

The chain recombines TRBV7-2 with TRBJ2-7; D is unclear. Between the trimmed V and J ends, which lost 3 bases and 2 bases, there was a span of 14 bases. This CDR3 contains 15 residues. Looked up from germline, CDR1 is SGHTA and CDR2 is FQGNSA. As DNA, the CDR3 is TGTGCCAGCAGCTTGGACGGAACCCTTACCTACGAGCAGTACTTC. It codes for CASSLDGTLTYEQYF.

The chain carries TRBV7-9 and TRBJ2-1; 9 nucleotides align to TRBD1. Looked up from germline, CDR1 is SEHNR and CDR2 is FQNEAQ (reference sequence). The V gene end was trimmed by 4 bases and the J gene end by 3 bases; junction bases not matched to a gene: 7. The CDR3 spans 16 residues. This chain's CDR3 is CASSSLGQGIYNEQFF. The DNA of the CDR3 is TGTGCCAGCAGCTCCCTCGGACAGGGGATCTACAATGAGCAGTTCTTC.

V is TRBV5-1 and J is TRBJ1-2; D is unclear. Germline lookup yields CDR1 SGHRS and CDR2 YFSETQ. This CDR3 spans 14 amino acids. V gave up 0 bases and J gave up 7 bases, with 13 bases separating them. The chain's CDR3 is CASSLDVAPAGYTF. The DNA of the CDR3 is TGCGCCAGCAGCTTGGACGTCGCCCCCGCTGGCTACACCTTC.

This chain connects TRBV6-1 to TRBJ2-1, with D perhaps matching TRBD2 (5 bases). The CDR3 has 16 amino acids. Trimming pared 3 bases from V and 0 bases from J, leaving 12 bases between. Germline-derived CDR1 and CDR2 are MNHNS and SASEGT. CDR3 sequence reads: CASSESWSGSYNEQFF. The CDR3, as DNA: TGTGCCAGCAGTGAGAGCTGGAGCGGCTCCTACAATGAGCAGTTCTTC.